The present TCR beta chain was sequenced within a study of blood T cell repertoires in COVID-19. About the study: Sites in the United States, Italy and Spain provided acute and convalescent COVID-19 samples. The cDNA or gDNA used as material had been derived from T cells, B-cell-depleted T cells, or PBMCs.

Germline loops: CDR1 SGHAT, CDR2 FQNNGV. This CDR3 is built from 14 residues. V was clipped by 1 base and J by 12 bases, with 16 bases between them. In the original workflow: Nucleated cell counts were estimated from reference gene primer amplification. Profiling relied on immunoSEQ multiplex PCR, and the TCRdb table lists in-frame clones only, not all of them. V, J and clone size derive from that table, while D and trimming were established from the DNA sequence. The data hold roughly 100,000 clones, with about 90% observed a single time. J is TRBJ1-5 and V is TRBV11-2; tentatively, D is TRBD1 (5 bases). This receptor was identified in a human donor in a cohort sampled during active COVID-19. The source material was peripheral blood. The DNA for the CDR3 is TGTGCCAGCAGCTTAGCGGCGGGGGTCGTAAACCAGCATTTT. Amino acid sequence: CASSLAAGVVNQHF.